The 4 T cell receptor beta chains below all came from one sample that was sequenced in a study of cytomegalovirus exposure and HLA in healthy donors. Both 60 Vbeta primers and 13 Jbeta primers went into the PCR. Clones were read by immunoSEQ multiplex PCR, and TCRdb kept only the in-frame ones, dropping some. The sample has 65,000 to 70,000 clones, 75% seen once. Sequencing was performed on PBMCs. These receptors all stem from a woman aged 25 to 45 in good health and CMV-seropositive.

The chain recombines TRBV28 with TRBJ1-2; 7 bases match TRBD1. Germline CDR1 and CDR2: MDHEN and SYDVKM. This CDR3 comprises 11 residues. Trimming took 6 bases from V and 8 from J; bases not matched to a gene: 3. CDR3 sequence reads: CASRRGPGYTF. The CDR3, as DNA: TGTGCCAGCAGGAGGGGGCCAGGCTACACCTTC.

The V and J genes are TRBV6-5 and TRBJ1-1, with 7 bases fitting TRBD1. Looked up from germline, CDR1 is MNHEY and CDR2 is SVGAGI. With V trimmed by 3 bases and J by 9 bases, 4 bases remained unmatched. The CDR3 totals 12 residues. In DNA, the CDR3 is TGTGCCAGCAGTTATCGACAGGGCCAAGCTTTCTTT. Translating gives CASSYRQGQAFF.

By share, this clone ranks as medium-sized. The rearrangement links TRBV29-1 to TRBJ2-1; 10 bases fit TRBD1. The germline V gene encodes CDR1 SQVTM and CDR2 ANQGSEA. V lost 8 bases to trimming and J lost 8 bases; unmatched junction nucleotides: 6. The CDR3 runs 12 residues. The CDR3, as DNA: TGCAGCTCGGGACAGGGGATCCATGAGCAGTTCTTC. This translates into CSSGQGIHEQFF.

The chain couples TRBV14 to TRBJ2-1; D unclear. The ends were cut back, 2 bases at V and 7 bases at J, with 9 bases in the middle. The CDR3 has 13 residues. The germline gives CDR1 SGHDN, CDR2 FVKESK. The CDR3 bases are TGTGCCAGCAGCCAATGGATGGAGAATGAGCAGTTCTTC. It yields the protein CASSQWMENEQFF. Full variable domain (rest looked up from reference TRBV14 and TRBJ2-1): EAGVTQFPSHSVIEKGQTVTLRCDPISGHDNLYWYRRVMGKEIKFLLHFVKESKQDESGMPNNRFLAERTGGTYSTLKVQPAELEDSGVYFCASSQWMENEQFFGPGTRLTVL.